This is a list of T cell receptor beta chains from one sample in a study of blood T cell repertoires in COVID-19. Assay used: immunoSEQ multiplex PCR; TCRdb lists only in-frame clones, some missing. The sample lists some 250,000 clones; 70% to 90% were seen once. Source material: peripheral blood. The source of these receptors is a woman aged 30 to 39 with acute or convalescent COVID-19. Each CDR3 is given with its conserved first and last residue. A D gene is named only where the DNA matches it firmly. Where a row states a size, it is once, few, many or the class of an expanded clone; other rows omit it.

D	V	J	size	CDR3	DNA
-	TRBV11-2	TRBJ1-4	-	CASSFGSQGEKLFF	TGTGCCAGCAGCTTTGGGTCCCAGGGAGAAAAACTGTTTTTT
TRBD2	TRBV7-2	TRBJ2-7	-	CASSLVSSGLSSYEQYF	TGTGCCAGCAGCTTAGTTTCTAGCGGGCTTAGCTCCTACGAGCAGTACTTC
TRBD2	TRBV11-2	TRBJ2-5	-	CASSLEILGLAGQETQYF	TGTGCCAGCAGCTTAGAAATCTTGGGACTAGCGGGACAAGAGACCCAGTACTTC
TRBD2	TRBV13	TRBJ2-1	-	CASSLGSSSGRPNDEQFF	TGTGCCAGCAGCTTAGGCTCGAGTAGCGGGAGACCCAACGATGAGCAGTTCTTC
-	TRBV13	TRBJ2-4	-	CASSLDRVLAGDIQYF	TGTGCCAGCAGCTTAGATCGGGTTTTGGCGGGTGACATTCAGTACTTC
-	TRBV6-5	TRBJ2-1	-	CASWKSSGYNEQFF	TGTGCCAGCTGGAAGAGTAGCGGATACAATGAGCAGTTCTTC
TRBD1	TRBV10-3	TRBJ1-3	-	CATEDRGPGNTIYF	TGTGCCACCGAGGACAGGGGGCCTGGAAACACCATATATTTT
TRBD1	TRBV11-2	TRBJ1-4	few	CASSSGASGGAYEKLFF	TGTGCCAGCAGCTCAGGGGCTTCAGGGGGCGCTTACGAAAAACTGTTTTTT
TRBD1	TRBV7-2	TRBJ1-2	-	CASSLSGQGALNYGYTF	TGTGCCAGCAGCTTATCCGGACAGGGGGCGTTAAACTATGGCTACACCTTC
TRBD2	TRBV5-6	TRBJ2-7	-	CASSLDSGNYEQYF	TGTGCCAGCAGCTTGGATAGCGGGAACTACGAGCAGTACTTC
-	TRBV29-1	TRBJ2-3	once	CTSEEGTDTQYF	TGCACCTCTGAGGAGGGGACAGATACGCAGTATTTT
-	TRBV30	TRBJ1-2	-	CAWREQGFKGYGYTF	TGTGCCTGGAGAGAACAGGGATTTAAAGGCTATGGCTACACCTTC
TRBD1	TRBV24-1	TRBJ1-5	-	CATSDPGQGDNQPQHF	TGTGCCACCAGTGATCCGGGACAGGGGGACAATCAGCCCCAGCATTTT
TRBD1	TRBV27	TRBJ2-5	-	CASSLRTGGIETQYF	TGTGCCAGCAGTTTACGGACAGGGGGCATCGAGACCCAGTACTTC
-	TRBV29-1	TRBJ1-6	-	CSAGEKDNSPLHF	TGCAGCGCGGGGGAGAAGGATAATTCACCCCTCCACTTT
-	TRBV11-2	TRBJ2-3	-	CASSPTGSTDTQYF	TGTGCCAGCAGTCCCACAGGGAGCACAGATACGCAGTATTTT
-	TRBV10-3	TRBJ2-3	-	CAIRETGEDTQYF	TGTGCCATCAGAGAAACCGGGGAAGATACGCAGTATTTT
TRBD2	TRBV11-2	TRBJ2-1	-	CASGTSSLNEQFF	TGTGCCAGCGGGACTAGCAGCCTCAATGAGCAGTTCTTC
TRBD2	TRBV19	TRBJ2-1	-	CASSTKVGRGLAGGPWNEQFF	TGTGCCAGTAGCACCAAAGTGGGGCGGGGACTAGCGGGAGGGCCGTGGAATGAGCAGTTCTTC
TRBD2	TRBV6-5	TRBJ2-3	-	CASSPWTSGTDTQYF	TGTGCCAGCAGTCCATGGACTAGCGGAACAGATACGCAGTATTTT
-	TRBV18	TRBJ1-2	-	CASSPTGNYGYTF	TGTGCCAGCTCCCCGACCGGGAACTATGGCTACACCTTC
TRBD1	TRBV11-3	TRBJ1-4	-	CASSLTGFNEKLFF	TGTGCCAGCAGCTTGACAGGGTTTAATGAAAAACTGTTTTTT
-	TRBV30	TRBJ1-2	-	CAWSAHRSYGYTF	TGTGCCTGGAGTGCGCACAGATCCTATGGCTACACCTTC
TRBD1	TRBV11-2	TRBJ2-7	-	CASRFPGTGGYEQYF	TGTGCCAGCAGATTCCCCGGGACAGGGGGATACGAGCAGTACTTC
-	TRBV5-4	TRBJ2-3	-	CASSTRRGGLADTQYF	TGTGCCAGCAGCACACGGAGGGGGGGGTTAGCAGATACGCAGTATTTT
TRBD2	TRBV2	TRBJ2-3	-	CASSVGLAVSTDTQYF	TGTGCCAGCAGTGTGGGACTAGCGGTTAGCACAGATACGCAGTATTTT
TRBD1	TRBV4-1	TRBJ1-1	-	CASSQKRTGSTEAFF	TGCGCCAGCAGCCAGAAACGGACAGGGAGCACTGAAGCTTTCTTT
TRBD1	TRBV24-1	TRBJ2-5	-	CATSDTRSSQGAWETQYF	TGTGCCACCAGTGATACGCGTAGTAGTCAGGGGGCTTGGGAGACCCAGTACTTC
TRBD2	TRBV11-2	TRBJ2-6	-	CASSRAGGGANVLTF	TGTGCCAGCAGCCGCGCGGGAGGAGGGGCCAACGTCCTGACTTTC
TRBD1	TRBV29-1	TRBJ1-2	-	CSARLVGTGGSDGYTF	TGCAGCGCTCGGTTGGTTGGGACAGGGGGCTCGGATGGCTACACCTTC
TRBD1	TRBV18	TRBJ1-5	-	CASSPPGTGGQPQHF	TGTGCCAGCTCACCCCCGGGGACAGGGGGTCAGCCCCAGCATTTT
TRBD1	TRBV7-9	TRBJ1-6	-	CASKYYGDSFNSPLHF	TGTGCCAGCAAATATTACGGGGACAGCTTTAATTCACCCCTCCACTTT
TRBD1	TRBV7-6	TRBJ2-7	-	CASSSKGWDRERSSRYEQYF	TGTGCCAGCAGCTCGAAGGGCTGGGACAGGGAGAGATCCTCCCGCTACGAGCAGTACTTC
-	TRBV4-1	TRBJ2-1	-	CASSQREAYNEQFF	TGCGCCAGCAGCCAACGAGAGGCCTACAATGAGCAGTTCTTC
TRBD1	TRBV5-4	TRBJ2-1	-	CASSLEFRGTYNEQFF	TGTGCCAGCAGCTTGGAGTTCAGGGGGACCTACAATGAGCAGTTCTTC
-	TRBV6-2/TRBV6-3	TRBJ2-3	once	CASSYASVPPHTDTQYF	TGTGCCAGCAGTTACGCGTCGGTTCCACCCCACACAGATACGCAGTATTTT
-	TRBV2	TRBJ1-1	-	CASSVRAFF	TGTGCCAGCAGTGTGAGAGCTTTCTTT
-	TRBV2	TRBJ1-2	-	CASSELVGGVYGYTF	TGTGCCAGCAGTGAGTTGGTAGGGGGTGTCTATGGCTACACCTTC
TRBD1	TRBV7-2	TRBJ1-6	-	CASSLVGQGYNSPLHF	TGTGCCAGCAGCTTAGTTGGACAGGGCTATAATTCACCCCTCCACTTT
-	TRBV3-1/TRBV3-2	TRBJ1-4	-	CASSTAGGTNEKLFF	TGTGCCAGCTCAACAGCGGGGGGGACTAATGAAAAACTGTTTTTT
TRBD2	TRBV5-6	TRBJ2-7	-	CASSPNSGRGPYEQYF	TGTGCCAGCAGCCCCAATAGCGGGAGAGGGCCCTACGAGCAGTACTTC
TRBD1	TRBV19	TRBJ1-1	-	CASSTHFRTGEAFF	TGTGCCAGTAGTACCCATTTCCGGACAGGAGAAGCTTTCTTT
TRBD2	TRBV9	TRBJ2-1	few	CASSVGSGRATFEQFF	TGTGCCAGCAGCGTAGGGAGCGGGAGGGCCACCTTTGAGCAGTTCTTC
TRBD2	TRBV7-9	TRBJ2-1	-	CASSPGNRLADNNEQFF	TGTGCCAGCAGCCCAGGGAATCGACTAGCGGACAACAATGAGCAGTTCTTC
-	TRBV29-1	TRBJ2-7	-	CSVREALEQYF	TGCAGCGTTCGGGAAGCTCTCGAGCAGTACTTC
TRBD2	TRBV10-3	TRBJ2-1	-	CAITGGLAGNEQFF	TGTGCCATCACGGGGGGGCTAGCGGGAAATGAGCAGTTCTTC
-	TRBV9	TRBJ1-5	-	CASSVQASGNQPQHF	TGTGCCAGCAGCGTACAGGCCTCGGGCAATCAGCCCCAGCATTTT
-	TRBV25-1	TRBJ2-7	-	CASSGGAYEQYF	TGTGCCAGCAGTGGGGGGGCCTACGAGCAGTACTTC
TRBD1	TRBV3-1/TRBV3-2	TRBJ1-4	-	CASSQDRGQSEKLFF	TGTGCCAGCAGCCAGGACAGGGGGCAGAGTGAAAAACTGTTTTTT
TRBD1	TRBV12-5	TRBJ2-7	-	CASGLSPPGQGYEQYF	TGTGCTAGTGGTTTGTCCCCCCCGGGACAGGGCTACGAGCAGTACTTC
-	TRBV24-1	TRBJ2-3	-	CATSAGSTQYF	TGTGCCACCAGTGCTGGCAGTACGCAGTATTTT
TRBD1	TRBV7-3	TRBJ1-1	-	CASSWTGNTEAFF	TGTGCCAGCAGCTGGACAGGGAACACTGAAGCTTTCTTT
-	TRBV18	TRBJ2-1	-	CASSPPFGGSYNEQFF	TGTGCCAGCTCACCACCTTTTGGAGGCTCCTACAATGAGCAGTTCTTC
-	TRBV3-1/TRBV3-2	TRBJ2-2	-	CASSQDRVGTGELFF	TGTGCCAGCAGCCAAGACAGGGTCGGGACCGGGGAGCTGTTTTTT
-	TRBV24-1	TRBJ2-5	once	CATSDPWLGETQYF	TGTGCCACCAGTGACCCTTGGTTGGGCGAGACCCAGTACTTC
-	TRBV12-5	TRBJ2-6	-	CASGLGTGANVLTF	TGTGCTAGTGGTTTGGGTACAGGGGCCAACGTCCTGACTTTC
-	TRBV27	TRBJ2-7	-	CASSLSGGYEQYF	TGTGCCAGCAGTCTCTCGGGTGGGTACGAGCAGTACTTC
TRBD2	TRBV5-1	TRBJ2-1	-	CASSSKLAGVVEQFF	TGCGCCAGCAGCTCCAAACTAGCGGGAGTAGTAGAGCAGTTCTTC
-	TRBV23-1	TRBJ2-5	-	CASSRQSGETQYF	TGCGCCAGCAGTCGCCAGTCGGGGGAGACCCAGTACTTC